This T cell receptor beta chain stems from a study of blood T cell repertoires in COVID-19. Whole-study context: Material from acute and convalescent COVID-19 was sourced from the United States, Italy and Spain. T cells, B-cell-depleted T cells, or PBMCs supplied cDNA or gDNA.

As handled by the study authors: Reference gene primer amplification gave estimated nucleated cell counts. Using immunoSEQ multiplex PCR, the repertoire was profiled, and TCRdb retains in-frame clones only, with some absent. That table is the source of V, J and clone size, and D and trimming were worked out from the DNA. The sample records 50,000 to 85,000 clones, approximately 79% being singletons. The V segment lost 0 bases and the J segment 2 bases; nucleotides outside the gene matches: 3. This CDR3 is built from 16 residues. The germline gives CDR1 SGHAT, CDR2 FQNNGV. The chain carries TRBV11-2 and TRBJ2-7, with 11 bases identical to TRBD2. Material for sequencing was peripheral blood. This receptor was obtained from a man aged 55 to 70 with acute or convalescent COVID-19. This CDR3 reads CASSLDFSGGAYEQYV. In DNA, the CDR3 is TGTGCCAGCAGCTTAGACTTTAGCGGGGGGGCCTACGAGCAGTACGTC.